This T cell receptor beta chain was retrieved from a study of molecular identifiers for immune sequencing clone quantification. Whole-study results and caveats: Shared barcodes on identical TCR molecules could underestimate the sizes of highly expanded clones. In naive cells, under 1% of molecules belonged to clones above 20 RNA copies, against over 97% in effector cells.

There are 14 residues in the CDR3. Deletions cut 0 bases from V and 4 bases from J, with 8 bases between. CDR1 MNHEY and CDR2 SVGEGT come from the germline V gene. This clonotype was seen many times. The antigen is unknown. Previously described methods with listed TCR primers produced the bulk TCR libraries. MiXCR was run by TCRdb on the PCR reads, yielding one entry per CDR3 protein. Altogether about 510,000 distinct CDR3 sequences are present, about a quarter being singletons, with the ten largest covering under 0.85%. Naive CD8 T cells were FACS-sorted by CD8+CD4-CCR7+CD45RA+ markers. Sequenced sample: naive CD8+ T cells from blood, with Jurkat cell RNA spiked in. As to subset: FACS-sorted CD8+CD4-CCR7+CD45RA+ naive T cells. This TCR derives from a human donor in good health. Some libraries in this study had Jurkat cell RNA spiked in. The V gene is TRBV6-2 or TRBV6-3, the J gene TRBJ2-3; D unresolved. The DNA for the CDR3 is TGTGCCAGCAGTTACTCGACTGTCCCAGATACGCAGTATTTT. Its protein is CASSYSTVPDTQYF.